This entry describes one TCR beta chain. Its antigen is as yet unknown. The authors divided CD4+ cells into CD45RA+ naive and CD45RA-negative memory subsets. This entry comes from a study of shared clonotypes between healthy human individuals. General observations from the study: Though the depth was large, rarefaction showed that sorted-subset sequencing was incomplete. Generation probability values for non-shared clonotypes were lower than those for clonotypes shared by all four donors.

The CDR3 loop spans 13 amino acids. In germline, CDR1 is KGHSH, CDR2 LQKENI. Some clones are missing from TCRdb's copy, which holds only in-frame ones; the method was immunoSEQ multiplex PCR. This sample has about 1 million clones; approximately 72% occur once, and the top ten carry 1.4% to 1.5%. This chain joins TRBV18 and TRBJ2-5; TRBD2 is a possible D gene (5 bases). TRBJ2-7 matches the DNA end more closely, so the J call is doubtful. This receptor was obtained from a man aged 18 to 35 in good health. Sequencing was carried out using memory CD4+ T cells sorted from blood. The subset: CD45RA-negative fraction. The chain's CDR3 is CASSQGRTYEQYF. As DNA, the CDR3 is TGTGCCAGCTCACAAGGACGGACTTACGAGCAGTACTTC.